This entry describes one T cell receptor (beta chain). This sample is part of a study of long-term antiretroviral therapy in people with HIV. The run of the v3.0 immunoSEQ assay was at survey level. Here immunoSEQ multiplex PCR was the method, and the copy in TCRdb shows in-frame clones only, minus some. Altogether tens of thousands of clones are present, around 83% being singletons, with the ten largest covering 5.5% to 8%. The sequence came from a man younger than 35 with HIV. The sequences come from unsorted PBMCs, collected 1 year after starting antiretroviral therapy.

Written as DNA, the CDR3 is TGTGCCAGCAGTTATCTACAGTTCTCTGGGGCCAACGTCCTGACTTTC. Protein product: CASSYLQFSGANVLTF. This sequence joins TRBV27 and TRBJ2-6; D unclear. The CDR3 length is 16 residues. CDR1 is MNHEY, CDR2 SMNVEV, per germline (reference sequence). The V end was cut by 4 bases, the J end by 0 bases, with 10 bases between.